These T cell receptor beta chains were read from a single sample in a study of glioma-infiltrating T cells after dendritic cell vaccination. Produced via immunoSEQ multiplex PCR; TCRdb's table is partial and in-frame only. Seen here are 93,000 or so clones, approximately 80% observed once, and the top ten hold over 9.5%. The sample was blood, taken before dendritic cell vaccination. The receptors derive from a human donor with glioblastoma. CDR3s include the opening cysteine and the closing phenylalanine or tryptophan. The D gene is left open where the match is weak. A row's size may be missing; if present it is once, few, many or a size class.

D gene	J gene	clone size	V gene	CDR3 protein	CDR3 DNA
TRBD1	TRBJ1-1	NA	TRBV5-4	CASSPRQGSNTEAFF	TGTGCCAGCAGCCCGAGACAGGGATCGAACACTGAAGCTTTCTTT
TRBD1	TRBJ2-5	NA	TRBV5-6	CASSFKTGGGETQYF	TGTGCCAGCAGCTTTAAGACAGGGGGCGGGGAGACCCAGTACTTC
NA	TRBJ2-1	NA	TRBV6-1	CASSERYNEQFF	TGTGCCAGCAGTGAGCGCTACAATGAGCAGTTCTTC
NA	TRBJ2-7	NA	TRBV5-4	CASSLDTGTYEQYF	TGTGCCAGCAGCTTAGACACAGGGACCTACGAGCAGTACTTC
TRBD1	TRBJ2-7	once	TRBV5-5	CASSWGQNEQYF	TGTGCCAGCAGCTGGGGACAGAACGAGCAGTACTTC
NA	TRBJ1-3	NA	TRBV6-1	CASTPTGLQNTIYF	TGTGCCAGCACCCCGACGGGGTTACAGAACACCATATATTTT
NA	TRBJ1-3	NA	TRBV2	CASSDRGPGNTIYF	TGTGCCAGCAGTGACAGGGGCCCCGGAAACACCATATATTTT
TRBD1	TRBJ2-2	NA	TRBV4-2	CASSPGQGVIGELFF	TGTGCCAGCAGCCCGGGGCAGGGGGTTATCGGGGAGCTGTTTTTT
NA	TRBJ2-2	NA	TRBV4-2	CASSQDGRTPGGTGELFF	TGTGCCAGCAGCCAAGATGGGAGGACTCCTGGGGGTACCGGGGAGCTGTTTTTT
NA	TRBJ2-7	NA	TRBV5-4	CASSAGDSSYEQYF	TGTGCCAGCAGCGCAGGTGATTCATCCTACGAGCAGTACTTC
NA	TRBJ2-2	NA	TRBV4-2	CASSQEVAWTGELFF	TGTGCCAGCAGCCAAGAGGTAGCGTGGACCGGGGAGCTGTTTTTT
TRBD1	TRBJ1-4	NA	TRBV4-1	CASSLSRLPWDRLNEKLFF	TGCGCCAGCAGCCTCTCTAGATTACCTTGGGACAGGTTAAATGAAAAACTGTTTTTT
NA	TRBJ2-1	NA	TRBV19	CASSINSYNEQFF	TGTGCCAGTAGTATTAACTCCTACAATGAGCAGTTCTTC
NA	TRBJ2-7	NA	TRBV5-1	CASSLGQLTYEQYF	TGCGCCAGCAGCTTGGGACAGCTTACCTACGAGCAGTACTTC
TRBD1	TRBJ2-5	once	TRBV2	CASRADRDKNQETQYF	TGTGCCAGCAGGGCCGACAGGGACAAGAACCAAGAGACCCAGTACTTC
TRBD1	TRBJ1-2	once	TRBV7-2	CASSLGGQGGYGYTF	TGTGCCAGCAGCTTAGGGGGACAGGGCGGCTATGGCTACACCTTC
TRBD2	TRBJ2-6	NA	TRBV10-3	CAISASGGISGANVLTF	TGTGCCATCAGTGCTAGCGGGGGAATCTCTGGGGCCAACGTCCTGACTTTC
NA	TRBJ1-2	NA	TRBV5-8	CASRLQGTYGYTF	TGTGCCAGCAGACTGCAGGGTACCTATGGCTACACCTTC
NA	TRBJ1-1	few	TRBV7-7	CASSLGPGYLAFF	TGTGCTAGCAGCTTAGGTCCAGGTTATTTAGCTTTCTTT
TRBD2	TRBJ2-3	few	TRBV6-4	CASSGTSGADTQYF	TGTGCCAGCAGTGGGACTAGCGGGGCAGATACGCAGTATTTT
NA	TRBJ1-4	NA	TRBV30	CAWSVLGANFNEKLFF	TGTGCCTGGAGTGTACTGGGGGCAAACTTTAATGAAAAACTGTTTTTT
TRBD1	TRBJ2-7	NA	TRBV10-3	CAISQTGTGEQYF	TGTGCCATCAGTCAGACAGGGACGGGAGAGCAGTACTTC
NA	TRBJ1-5	NA	TRBV7-2	CASSLVVNSNQPQHF	TGTGCCAGCAGCTTAGTAGTAAATAGCAATCAGCCCCAGCATTTT
TRBD2	TRBJ2-1	NA	TRBV7-9	CASSGGPLAGLYNEQFF	TGTGCCAGCAGCGGGGGACCCCTAGCGGGGCTATACAATGAGCAGTTCTTC
NA	TRBJ1-5	once	TRBV9	CASSLVGTPNQPQHF	TGTGCCAGCAGCCTAGTCGGGACACCCAATCAGCCCCAGCATTTT
TRBD1	TRBJ2-2	NA	TRBV5-1	CASSENRGPGELFF	TGCGCCAGCAGCGAAAACAGGGGGCCCGGGGAGCTGTTTTTT
TRBD1	TRBJ1-2	NA	TRBV7-8	CASSQQETGVGYTF	TGTGCCAGCAGCCAACAAGAGACAGGGGTTGGCTACACCTTC
NA	TRBJ2-7	NA	TRBV29-1	CSEDRRGTYEQYF	TGCAGCGAGGACAGGAGGGGAACCTACGAGCAGTACTTC
NA	TRBJ1-2	once	TRBV30	CAWSKTAANYGYTF	TGTGCCTGGAGCAAGACTGCCGCCAACTATGGCTACACCTTC
NA	TRBJ2-7	NA	TRBV30	CAWTQGGRGGEQYF	TGTGCCTGGACTCAAGGGGGGAGGGGTGGCGAGCAGTACTTC
NA	TRBJ1-2	NA	TRBV29-1	CSVELSGGYTF	TGCAGCGTTGAACTTAGTGGTGGCTACACCTTC
TRBD2	TRBJ2-2	NA	TRBV4-3	CASSPESGRNTGELFF	TGCGCCAGCAGCCCTGAAAGCGGGAGGAACACCGGGGAGCTGTTTTTT